These 17 T cell receptor beta chains were sequenced from one sample in a study of neurological immune-mediated disorders. MiXCR, run by TCRdb on the 5' RACE reads, gives a single entry per CDR3 protein. The table includes approximately 130,000 distinct CDR3 sequences, about 3.2% detected once. Sequencing was carried out using PBMCs. The receptors were sampled from a woman aged 30 to 39 with multiple sclerosis.

This clonotype occurred a few times. A read error may explain this, as a much larger clone is one base away. The chain carries TRBV29-1 and TRBJ2-5, with TRBD2 as a possible D gene (6 bases). V gave up 4 bases and J gave up 7 bases, with 19 bases separating them. Germline loops: CDR1 SQVTM, CDR2 ANQGSEA. The CDR3 spans 14 residues. The CDR3 loop is CSVAQLVGGGTQYF. The DNA for the CDR3 is TGCAGCGTTGCACAACTAGTGGGGGGAGGGACCCAGTACTTC.

Points on this clonotype: Being one base from a much bigger clone, this may be a read error. The chain couples TRBV7-9 to TRBJ2-2; D gene uncertain. The CDR3 length is 13 residues. CDR1 SEHNR and CDR2 FQNEAQ come from the germline V gene (reference sequence). CDR3 in amino acids: CASRILNTWELFF. CDR3 in DNA: TGTGCCAGCAGAATCCTTAACACCTGGGAGCTGTTTTTT. Full variable domain (outside the CDR3, taken from reference TRBV7-9 and TRBJ2-2): DTGVSQNPRHKITKRGQNVTFRCDPISEHNRLYWYRQTLGQGPEFLTYFQNEAQLEKSRLLSDRFSAERPKGSFSTLEIQRTEQGDSAMYLCASRILNTWELFFGEGSRLTVL.

In its sample, this clonotype was seen many times. The genes are TRBV6-6 and TRBJ2-7; D ambiguous. V was cut by 8 bases and J by 2 bases, with 10 bases left in between. Germline assignment: CDR1 MNHNY and CDR2 SVGAGI (reference sequence). This CDR3 region has 12 residues. The CDR3 region is CASGRTPYEQYF. CDR3 bases: TGTGCCAGCGGCAGGACCCCCTACGAGCAGTACTTC.

Only a few counts were recorded for this clonotype. The chain couples TRBV7-9 to TRBJ2-7; D unclear. The V end lost 1 base, the J end lost 5 bases, and 6 bases lay between the germline ends. The CDR3 has 12 residues. Germline V gene data show CDR1 as SEHNR and CDR2 as FQNEAQ (reference sequence). The CDR3 reads CASSLGSHEQYF. CDR3 in DNA: TGTGCCAGCAGCTTAGGGTCACACGAGCAGTACTTC.

At least ten counts were recorded for this clonotype. The rearrangement links TRBV29-1 to TRBJ2-5; tentative D call: TRBD1 (6 bases). With 7 bases removed from V and 4 bases from J, the gap between germline ends came to 19 bases. Germline V gene sequence: CDR1 SQVTM, CDR2 ANQGSEA. This CDR3 has 14 amino acids. CDR3 region: CSAIPQGFGETQYF. CDR3 coding DNA: TGCAGCGCCATCCCACAGGGATTTGGAGAGACCCAGTACTTC.

The rearrangement uses TRBV20-1 and TRBJ2-3; D gene uncertain. Trimming removed 3 bases at V and 5 bases at J, with 9 bases between. There are 12 residues in the CDR3. CDR1 and CDR2 (germline): DFQATT, SNEGSKA (reference sequence). CDR3 nucleotides: TGCAGTGCTAGCCCCCTAATAGATACGCAGTATTTT. This encodes CSASPLIDTQYF.

The sample holds many counts of this clonotype. This rearrangement joins TRBV20-1 to TRBJ1-1, with D uncertain. The CDR3 runs 16 residues. Trimming took off 0 bases at V and 6 bases at J, with 20 bases between the two ends. CDR1 is DFQATT and CDR2 is SNEGSKA in the germline V gene (reference sequence). Here the CDR3 reads CSARETGRPYDAEAFF. The CDR3 DNA is TGCAGTGCTAGAGAGACGGGCAGACCCTATGACGCTGAAGCTTTCTTT.

This clonotype was found many times. This chain connects TRBV20-1 to TRBJ1-3; 8 nucleotides agree with TRBD1. CDR3 length: 15 residues. In germline, CDR1 is DFQATT, CDR2 SNEGSKA (reference sequence). J lost 4 bases, V lost 2 bases, and 7 bases had no gene match. CDR3 protein: CSARSAGQEGNTIYF. The DNA for the CDR3 is TGCAGTGCTAGATCCGCGGGACAGGAGGGAAACACCATATATTTT.

At least ten counts were recorded for this clonotype. The gene calls are TRBV27 and TRBJ1-1, with D possibly TRBD1 on 5 matching bases. The germline V and J ends were trimmed by 5 bases and 7 bases, with 14 bases remaining between them. The CDR3 is made up of 13 amino acids. Per germline, CDR1 MNHEY and CDR2 SMNVEV (reference sequence). CDR3 sequence: CASSPIPGGEAFF. The CDR3 nucleotides read TGTGCCAGCAGTCCTATTCCGGGGGGTGAAGCTTTCTTT.

This clonotype showed up many times. The genes are TRBV7-9 and TRBJ2-1; 8 bases are shared with TRBD2. Germline V lookup: CDR1 SEHNR, CDR2 FQNEAQ (reference sequence). CDR3 length equals 13 residues. V lost 11 bases to trimming and J lost 8 bases; unmatched junction nucleotides: 11. CDR3 in DNA: TGTGCCGGAGAATCCGGGAGGGCCTATGAGCAGTTCTTC. Translating gives CAGESGRAYEQFF.

This clonotype was observed many times. This chain connects TRBV11-2 to TRBJ1-1; weak D call: TRBD1 (6 bases). V was pared by 4 bases and J by 0 bases, with 15 bases between. The CDR3 runs 16 residues. Looked up from germline, CDR1 is SGHAT and CDR2 is FQNNGV. The CDR3 is CASSSLGGHMNTEAFF. CDR3 nucleotides: TGTGCCAGCAGCTCTTTGGGGGGACATATGAACACTGAAGCTTTCTTT.

This clonotype was detected ten times or more. The chain links TRBV7-2 to TRBJ2-3, with 8 bases matching TRBD1. Unmatched junction bases numbered 8, after V lost 5 bases and J lost 4 bases. The V gene's germline CDR1 is SGHTA and CDR2 FQGNSA. CDR3 length: 15 amino acids. The CDR3, as DNA: TGTGCCAGCAGCCCCGGACAGGGCGTCGCAGATACGCAGTATTTT. It encodes CASSPGQGVADTQYF.

This clonotype appeared many times. This chain joins TRBV6-5 and TRBJ1-1; a possible D gene is TRBD1 (5 bases). The CDR3 contains 16 residues. Germline CDR1 reads MNHEY; CDR2 reads SVGAGI. Trimming removed 0 bases at V and 4 bases at J, with 15 bases between. The CDR3 sequence: CASSYSGGAHTTEAFF. CDR3 DNA sequence: TGTGCCAGCAGTTACTCGGGCGGGGCGCATACCACTGAAGCTTTCTTT.

Ten or more counts support this clonotype. The V call is TRBV12-3 or TRBV12-4, the J call TRBJ2-7; 9 bases are shared with TRBD1. After removal of 6 bases from V and 6 bases from J, the junction contained 6 bases not matched to a gene. The CDR3 spans 13 residues. The CDR3 loop reads CASRGQGVGEQYF. The CDR3 nucleotides read TGTGCCAGCAGGGGACAGGGTGTAGGCGAGCAGTACTTC.

This clonotype was picked up many times. The rearrangement uses TRBV6-2 or TRBV6-3 and TRBJ1-5; D unresolved. V lost 2 bases, J lost 4 bases, and 9 bases lay in between. The germline V gene encodes CDR1 MNHEY and CDR2 SVGEGT. The CDR3 extends over 14 amino acids. CDR3 sequence reads: CASSYGPVNQPQHF. CDR3 nucleotides: TGTGCCAGCAGTTACGGGCCGGTTAATCAGCCCCAGCATTTT.

This clonotype was detected ten times or more. The chain carries TRBV6-6 and TRBJ1-6; TRBD1 agrees at 8 bases. The trim removed 0 bases at V and 10 bases at J, leaving 8 bases unmatched. This CDR3 is built from 16 residues. The germline V gene has CDR1 MNHNY and CDR2 SVGAGI (reference sequence). In nucleotides, the CDR3 is TGTGCCAGCAGTTACTCCGAGGACAGGGTTGGATCACCCCTCCACTTT. It encodes CASSYSEDRVGSPLHF.

This clonotype was seen repeatedly, ten times or more. This rearrangement joins TRBV5-1 to TRBJ2-5; D is uncertain. Germline CDR1 SGHRS, CDR2 YFSETQ. The CDR3 is made up of 16 amino acids. The V end was cut by 4 bases, the J end by 2 bases, with 18 bases between. CDR3 DNA sequence: TGCGCCAGCAGCCGTCGACCTAGTGGGCCTCAAGAGACCCAGTACTTC. This gives the protein CASSRRPSGPQETQYF.